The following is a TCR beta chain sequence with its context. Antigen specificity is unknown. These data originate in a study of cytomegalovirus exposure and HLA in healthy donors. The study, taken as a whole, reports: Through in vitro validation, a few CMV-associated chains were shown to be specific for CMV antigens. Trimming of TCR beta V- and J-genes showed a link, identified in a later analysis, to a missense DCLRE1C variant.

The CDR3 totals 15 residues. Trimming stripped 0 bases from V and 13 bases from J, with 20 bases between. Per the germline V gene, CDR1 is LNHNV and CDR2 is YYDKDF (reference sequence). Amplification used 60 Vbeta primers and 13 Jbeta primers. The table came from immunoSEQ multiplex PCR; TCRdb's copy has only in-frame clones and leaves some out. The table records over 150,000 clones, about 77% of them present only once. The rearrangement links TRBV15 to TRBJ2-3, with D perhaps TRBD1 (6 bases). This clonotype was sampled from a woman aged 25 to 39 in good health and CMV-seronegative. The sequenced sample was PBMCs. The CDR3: CATSREGQGSVQEYF. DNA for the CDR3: TGTGCCACCAGCAGAGAGGGACAAGGTTCTGTTCAGGAGTATTTT.